Below, 20 T cell receptor beta chains from the same sample are listed, as sequenced in a study of blood T cells in healthy people across ages. With a J-beta primer mix and a sample-barcoded 5' primer, a second PCR ran roughly 7 to 11 cycles. MiXCR was run by TCRdb on the 5' RACE reads, yielding one entry per CDR3 protein. Of about 1.4 million distinct CDR3 sequences listed, roughly 64% are singletons. Sample: blood. The receptors derive from a man younger than 35 in good health.

This chain joins TRBV4-1 and TRBJ2-7; D is uncertain. Germline-derived CDR1 and CDR2 are MGHRA and YSYEKL. There are 14 residues in the CDR3. V was cut by 0 bases and J by 2 bases, with 8 bases left in between. The CDR3 protein is CASSQDDSPYEQYF. The CDR3 DNA reads TGCGCCAGCAGCCAAGATGACTCGCCCTACGAGCAGTACTTC.

The rearrangement links TRBV12-3 or TRBV12-4 to TRBJ1-6; TRBD1 might be the D (6 bases). V was shortened by 7 bases and J by 8 bases, with 15 bases between the two germline ends. The CDR3 contains 14 residues. The CDR3 region has the DNA TGTGCCAGCACCCCGGGGGCGATTGATTCACCCCTCCACTTT. It specifies CASTPGAIDSPLHF.

V gene TRBV15 combines with J gene TRBJ2-4, with no clear D. The CDR3 covers 14 residues. V lost 4 bases and J 0 bases, leaving 7 bases between the germline ends. CDR1 and CDR2 from the germline V gene are LNHNV and YYDKDF (reference sequence). The CDR3: CATSKTIAKNIQYF. CDR3 DNA sequence: TGTGCCACCAGCAAGACAATAGCCAAAAACATTCAGTACTTC.

The chain uses TRBV20-1 and TRBJ1-1; D gene uncertain. Germline values: CDR1 DFQATT, CDR2 SNEGSKA (reference sequence). V was shortened by 0 bases and J by 2 bases, with 7 bases between the two germline ends. The CDR3 contains 13 residues. The CDR3 reads CSARDPPNTEAFF. The CDR3 DNA reads TGCAGTGCTAGAGACCCACCCAACACTGAAGCTTTCTTT.

This clonotype turned up a few times. V is TRBV30 and J is TRBJ2-7; 9 positions agree with TRBD2. The ends lost 2 bases at V and 4 bases at J; junction bases unmatched: 18. The CDR3 has 18 residues. Germline-derived CDR1 and CDR2 are GTSNPN and SVGIG (reference sequence). The CDR3 loop reads CAWSPFSGSFDRSYEQYF. CDR3 nucleotide sequence: TGTGCCTGGAGTCCCTTTAGCGGGAGTTTCGACCGTTCTTACGAGCAGTACTTC.

This clonotype was counted a few times. The genes are TRBV20-1 and TRBJ2-1, with a tentative D call TRBD2 (5 bases). From germline, CDR1 is DFQATT and CDR2 SNEGSKA (reference sequence). This CDR3 spans 16 amino acids. The V gene lost 0 bases and the J gene lost 0 bases, with 12 bases spanning the gap. As DNA, the CDR3 is TGCAGTGCTAGAGATACTAGAGGAACCTCCTACAATGAGCAGTTCTTC. Translation gives CSARDTRGTSYNEQFF.

The CDR3 DNA reads as TGCGCCAGCAGCCAAGGCTCTCGGGGCTCCTACGAGCAGTACTTC. Protein: CASSQGSRGSYEQYF. The chain joins TRBV4-3 to TRBJ2-7, with D possibly TRBD2 on 5 matching bases. Germline values: CDR1 LGHNA, CDR2 YSLEER. CDR3 length: 15 amino acids. With 1 base removed from V and 0 bases from J, the gap between germline ends came to 10 bases.

The rearrangement joins TRBV4-1 to TRBJ2-4; 10 nucleotides agree with TRBD2. The V gene's germline CDR1 is MGHRA and CDR2 YSYEKL. With 1 base clipped from V and 0 bases from J, the junction kept 21 bases outside the gene matches. This CDR3 spans 23 amino acids. The chain's CDR3 is CASSQGILVGLAELKPAKNIQYF. The CDR3 DNA reads as TGCGCCAGCAGCCAAGGGATTTTGGTCGGACTAGCGGAGTTGAAACCAGCCAAAAACATTCAGTACTTC.

V gene TRBV28 combines with J gene TRBJ2-5; D is perhaps TRBD1 (6 bases). V was cut by 6 bases and J by 11 bases, with 19 bases left in between. The CDR3 totals 13 residues. Germline-derived CDR1 and CDR2 are MDHEN and SYDVKM. The CDR3 bases are TGTGCCAGCAGCCCTCCAGGGGACAATGAGCAGTACTTC. Its protein is CASSPPGDNEQYF.

The DNA for the CDR3 is TGTGCCAGCAGCTTAAGGGCAGGTGGTAATGAAAAACTGTTTTTT. Protein sequence: CASSLRAGGNEKLFF. J is TRBJ1-4 and V is TRBV7-2, with D hard to call. V lost 2 bases and J 4 bases, leaving 11 bases between the germline ends. This CDR3 contains 15 residues. The germline gives CDR1 SGHTA, CDR2 FQGNSA.

The rearrangement links TRBV2 to TRBJ2-2; 13 bases align to TRBD2. Unmatched junction bases numbered 8, after V lost 10 bases and J lost 0 bases. The germline CDR1 and CDR2 sequences are SNHLY and FYNNEI. This CDR3 is built from 17 residues. CDR3 nucleotide sequence: TGTGCCACCTTGACTAGCGGGAGGTTTTCGAACACCGGGGAGCTGTTTTTT. It specifies CATLTSGRFSNTGELFF.

The chain recombines TRBV27 with TRBJ1-4; D gene uncertain. The CDR3 spans 19 residues. The ends were cut back, 2 bases at V and 0 bases at J, with 19 bases in the middle. CDR1 MNHEY and CDR2 SMNVEV come from the germline V gene (reference sequence). This CDR3 reads CASSLEGGWSKTTNEKLFF. For the CDR3, the DNA is TGTGCCAGCAGTTTAGAAGGCGGGTGGTCCAAAACAACTAATGAAAAACTGTTTTTT.

The chain joins TRBV6-5 to TRBJ2-3; the match to TRBD2 covers 7 bases. V lost 2 bases, J lost 2 bases, and 7 bases stayed unmatched. This CDR3 comprises 16 residues. The germline gives CDR1 MNHEY, CDR2 SVGAGI. CDR3 sequence reads: CASSYAAGWDTDTQYF. CDR3 nucleotide sequence: TGTGCCAGCAGTTACGCAGCGGGGTGGGACACAGATACGCAGTATTTT.

CDR3 bases: TGCGCCAGCAGCGACGACCTCATGGGTGAGCAGTACTTC. This encodes CASSDDLMGEQYF. The chain combines TRBV4-1 with TRBJ2-7; unclear D gene. V shed 5 bases and J shed 7 bases, with 15 bases lying between them. CDR1 is MGHRA and CDR2 is YSYEKL in the germline V gene. The CDR3 consists of 13 residues.

In the case of this clonotype: Sequence at one end of the junction differs from germline and may be a read error. J is TRBJ2-5 and V is TRBV11-2; D possibly corresponds to TRBD1 (6 bases). The length of the CDR3 is 15 residues. In germline, CDR1 is SGHAT, CDR2 FQNNGV. CDR3 region: CASRSRGQSQETRYF. The DNA of the CDR3 is TGTGCCAGCAGGTCACGTGGACAGTCCCAAGAGACCCGGTACTTC.

This chain connects TRBV5-1 to TRBJ1-6; D is possibly TRBD1 (5 bases). CDR3 size: 16 residues. V lost 2 bases and J 7 bases, leaving 16 bases between the germline ends. Germline CDR1 is SGHRS and CDR2 is YFSETQ. The CDR3 nucleotides are TGCGCCAGCAGCTTTGGAGGGGAAATTGGCAATTCACCCCTCCACTTT. This codes for CASSFGGEIGNSPLHF.

This chain connects TRBV30 to TRBJ2-7; maybe TRBD1 (5 bases). The CDR3 contains 15 residues. Trimming stripped 0 bases from V and 3 bases from J, with 15 bases between. The germline gives CDR1 GTSNPN, CDR2 SVGIG (reference sequence). CDR3 in DNA: TGTGCCTGGAGTGTACGAAGGACATTGATCTACGAGCAGTACTTC. This translates into CAWSVRRTLIYEQYF.

This clonotype was counted only a few times. The chain combines TRBV29-1 with TRBJ1-2; 7 bases align to TRBD1. V shed 4 bases, J shed 8 bases, and the junction held 10 bases outside the gene matches. Germline assignment: CDR1 SQVTM and CDR2 ANQGSEA. This CDR3 is built from 13 residues. This CDR3 reads CSVGKGGMEGYTF. CDR3 sequence (DNA): TGCAGCGTTGGTAAAGGGGGCATGGAGGGCTACACCTTC.

The V call is TRBV4-1, the J call TRBJ1-5; D is undetermined. There are 15 residues in the CDR3. The germline CDR1 and CDR2 sequences are MGHRA and YSYEKL. V was pared by 0 bases and J by 6 bases, with 12 bases between. The CDR3 sequence: CASSQDVVKGQPQHF. CDR3 in DNA: TGCGCCAGCAGCCAAGATGTGGTGAAGGGTCAGCCCCAGCATTTT.

This sequence joins TRBV6-5 and TRBJ2-7; 9 bases align to TRBD2. The closer fit of TRBJ2-5 to the DNA end suggests the J call may be wrong. In germline, CDR1 is MNHEY, CDR2 SVGAGI. CDR3 length equals 15 residues. CDR3 sequence reads: CASSTLAGESETQYF. The CDR3, as DNA: TGTGCCAGCAGTACTTTAGCGGGAGAGTCGGAGACCCAGTACTTC.